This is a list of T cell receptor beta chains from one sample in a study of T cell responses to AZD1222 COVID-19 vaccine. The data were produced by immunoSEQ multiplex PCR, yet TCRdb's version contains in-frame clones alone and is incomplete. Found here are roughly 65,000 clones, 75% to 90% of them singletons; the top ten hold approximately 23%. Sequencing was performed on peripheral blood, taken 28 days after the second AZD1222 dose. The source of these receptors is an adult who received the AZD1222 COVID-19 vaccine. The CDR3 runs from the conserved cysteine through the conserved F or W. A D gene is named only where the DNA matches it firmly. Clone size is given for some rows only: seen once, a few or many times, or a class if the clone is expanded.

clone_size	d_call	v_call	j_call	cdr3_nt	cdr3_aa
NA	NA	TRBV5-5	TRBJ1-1	TGTGCCAGCAGCTTGGGGGGCGCGGCCACTGAAGCTTTCTTT	CASSLGGAATEAFF
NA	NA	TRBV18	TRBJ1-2	TGTGCCAGCTCACCTATGGCAGGGGATCAGGGTGGCTACACCTTC	CASSPMAGDQGGYTF
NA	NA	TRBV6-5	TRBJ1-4	TGTGCCAGCAGCTACAGAGCAACTAATGAAAAACTGTTTTTT	CASSYRATNEKLFF
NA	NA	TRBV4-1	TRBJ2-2	TGCGCCAGCAGCTGGGGACTCAACACCGGGGAGCTGTTTTTT	CASSWGLNTGELFF
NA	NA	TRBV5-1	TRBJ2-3	TGCGCCAGCACCTTGTCGGCCAGCACAGATACGCAGTATTTT	CASTLSASTDTQYF
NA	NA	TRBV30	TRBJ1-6	TGTGCCTGGAGTGTACGTTTTAGAGGGGCCTATAATTCACCCCTCCACTTT	CAWSVRFRGAYNSPLHF
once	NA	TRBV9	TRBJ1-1	TGTGCCAGCAGCGAAGTGACTGAAGCTTTCTTT	CASSEVTEAFF
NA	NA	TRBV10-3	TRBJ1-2	TGTGCCATCAGTGATTTGAGGATTCGATCGGATGGCTACACCTTC	CAISDLRIRSDGYTF
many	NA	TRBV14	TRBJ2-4	TGTGCCAGCAGCGACGCAGGACGGGCGGTCATTCAGTACTTC	CASSDAGRAVIQYF
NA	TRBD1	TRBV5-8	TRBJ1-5	TGTGCCAGCACCTTCGTGAGAGGGGGCCGTCAGCCCCAGCATTTT	CASTFVRGGRQPQHF
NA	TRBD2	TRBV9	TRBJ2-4	TGTGCCAGCAGCGTAGATTGGAGCGGGAGTGCCAAAAACATTCAGTACTTC	CASSVDWSGSAKNIQYF
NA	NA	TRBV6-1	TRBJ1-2	TGTGCCAGCAGTGAAGTCTCGATAGGTGGCTACACCTTC	CASSEVSIGGYTF
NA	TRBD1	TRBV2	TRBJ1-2	TGTGCCAGCCATTCCGGGACAGGAGGCTACACCTTC	CASHSGTGGYTF
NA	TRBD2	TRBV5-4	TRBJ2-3	TGTGCCATTAGCGGGGGTCCAGTGGATACGCAGTATTTT	CAISGGPVDTQYF
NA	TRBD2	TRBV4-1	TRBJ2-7	TGCGCCAGCAGCCAAGAGGGCGGGAGAACCTACGAGCAGTACTTC	CASSQEGGRTYEQYF
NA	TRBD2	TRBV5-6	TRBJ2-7	TGTGCCAGCAGCTTTACTAGCGGGGTGACCTACGAGCAGTACTTC	CASSFTSGVTYEQYF
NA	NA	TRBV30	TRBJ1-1	TGTGCCTGGAGTACCGGGACCGGGAAGCGTGGTACTGAAGCTTTCTTT	CAWSTGTGKRGTEAFF
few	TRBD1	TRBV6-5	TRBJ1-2	TGTGCCAGCAGTTACCCTGGACAGGGTTCCTATGGCTACACCTTC	CASSYPGQGSYGYTF
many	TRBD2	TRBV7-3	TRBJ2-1	TGTGCCAGCAGCCTCAGCACGGCTAGCGGGGCCAGCAATGAGCAGTTCTTC	CASSLSTASGASNEQFF
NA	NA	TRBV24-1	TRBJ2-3	TGTGCCACCAGTGACGGCCCTGCCTCTAGCACAGATACGCAGTATTTT	CATSDGPASSTDTQYF
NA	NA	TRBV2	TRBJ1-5	TGTGCCAGCAGTGACTCAGGGCCATACCAGCCCCAGCATTTT	CASSDSGPYQPQHF
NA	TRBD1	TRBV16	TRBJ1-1	TGTGCCAGCAGCCAATTTCAGGGGGCGAGGACTGAAGCTTTCTTT	CASSQFQGARTEAFF
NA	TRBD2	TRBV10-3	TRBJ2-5	TGTGCCATCAGTAGAGGGGCGGGGGAAGAGACCCAGTACTTC	CAISRGAGEETQYF
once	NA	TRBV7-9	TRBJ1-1	TGTGCCAGCAGCCACCCCCGGGGGGGTGAAGCTTTCTTT	CASSHPRGGEAFF
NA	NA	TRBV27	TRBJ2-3	TGTGCCAGCAGTCCAAGGACCCTGGATACGCAGTATTTT	CASSPRTLDTQYF
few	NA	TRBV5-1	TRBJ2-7	TGCGCCAGTCAGGGTAACTACGAGCAGTACTTC	CASQGNYEQYF
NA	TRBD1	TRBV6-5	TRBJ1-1	TGTGCCAGCAGTCGGCGACAGGGAATGGCTTTCTTT	CASSRRQGMAFF
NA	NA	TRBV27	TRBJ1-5	TGTGCCAGCAGTTTCTCCGGGCGGCCCCAGCATTTT	CASSFSGRPQHF
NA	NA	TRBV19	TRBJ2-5	TGTGCCAGTAGTATCGCGGGGCAAGAGACCCAGTACTTC	CASSIAGQETQYF
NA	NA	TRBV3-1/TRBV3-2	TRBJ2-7	TGTGCCAGCAGCCAGCAGCTACCCGCCTACGAGCAGTACTTC	CASSQQLPAYEQYF
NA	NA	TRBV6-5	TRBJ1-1	TGTGCCAGCAGTTACTTCCCGGAGATGAACACTGAAGCTTTCTTT	CASSYFPEMNTEAFF
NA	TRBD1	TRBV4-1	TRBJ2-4	TGCGCCAGCAGCCAAGCCCCTCGGACAGGGTCAGTGGGAAACATTCAGTACTTC	CASSQAPRTGSVGNIQYF